This T cell receptor beta chain was identified during a study of T-cell memory formation after mild COVID-19. In TCRdb, the 5' RACE reads were re-called with MiXCR into one record per CDR3 protein. This sample has more than 350,000 distinct CDR3 sequences, with 20% to 25% found just once. The CDR3 runs to 14 residues. The germline CDR1 and CDR2 sequences are SEHNR and FQNEAQ (reference sequence). Trimming shortened V by 5 bases and J by 0 bases, and 11 bases separated the two germline ends. The sequence came from an adult woman who had mild COVID-19 (a few samples of this study predate the infection). Cell type and time point are not known. V gene TRBV7-9 combines with J gene TRBJ2-7; D gene uncertain. Sequences were obtained from PBMCs or a T cell subset sorted from them (not recorded which). CDR3 protein: CASSGGRNSYEQYF. CDR3 bases: TGTGCCAGCAGCGGTGGACGTAACTCCTACGAGCAGTACTTC.